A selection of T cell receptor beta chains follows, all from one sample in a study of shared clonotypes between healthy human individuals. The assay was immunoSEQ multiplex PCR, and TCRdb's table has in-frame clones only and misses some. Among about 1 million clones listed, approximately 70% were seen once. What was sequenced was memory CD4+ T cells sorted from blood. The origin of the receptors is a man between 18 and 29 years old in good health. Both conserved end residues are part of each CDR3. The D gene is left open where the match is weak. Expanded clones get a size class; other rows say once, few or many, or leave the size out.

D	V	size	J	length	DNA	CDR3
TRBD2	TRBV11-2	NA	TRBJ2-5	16	TGTGCCAGCAGCTCCCAAGGAGCGGGGGACCAAGAGACCCAGTACTTC	CASSSQGAGDQETQYF
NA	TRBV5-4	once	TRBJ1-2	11	TGTGCCAGCAGCTTGTTGGACGGCTACACCTTC	CASSLLDGYTF
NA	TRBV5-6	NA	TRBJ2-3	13	TGTGCCAGCAGCTTCGCTAGCACAGATACGCAGTATTTT	CASSFASTDTQYF
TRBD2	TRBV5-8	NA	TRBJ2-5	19	TGTGCCAGCAGCTTGGAGCCAACCGGACTAGCGGGAGTTCGTGAGACCCAGTACTTC	CASSLEPTGLAGVRETQYF
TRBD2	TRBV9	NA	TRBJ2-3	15	TGTGCCAGCAGCGCAACTAGCGGGGTCACAGATACGCAGTATTTT	CASSATSGVTDTQYF
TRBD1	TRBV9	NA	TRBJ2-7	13	TGTGCCAGCAGCTGGACAGGGGTGTACGAGCAGTACTTC	CASSWTGVYEQYF
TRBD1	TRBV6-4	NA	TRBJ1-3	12	TGTGCCAGCAGTGACCCGGGACAGTTGATATATTTT	CASSDPGQLIYF
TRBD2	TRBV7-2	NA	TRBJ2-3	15	TGTGCCAGCAGCTCTCGGGGGGGCGGCACAGATACGCAGTATTTT	CASSSRGGGTDTQYF
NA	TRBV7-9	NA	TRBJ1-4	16	TGTGCCAGCAGCTCGGGGAGGGGTTCAACTAATGAAAAACTGTTTTTT	CASSSGRGSTNEKLFF
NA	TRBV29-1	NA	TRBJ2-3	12	TGCACCATAGGGGGGGACACAGATACGCAGTATTTT	CTIGGDTDTQYF
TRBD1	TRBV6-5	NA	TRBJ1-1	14	TGTGCCAGCAGTTTCACAGGGGGCTCTACTGAAGCTTTCTTT	CASSFTGGSTEAFF
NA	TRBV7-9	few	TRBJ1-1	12	TGTGCCAGCAGCTTAATGTCCACTGAAGCTTTCTTT	CASSLMSTEAFF
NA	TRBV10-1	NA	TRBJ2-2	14	TGCGCCAGCAGAGCTAGCGCGAACACCGGGGAGCTGTTTTTT	CASRASANTGELFF
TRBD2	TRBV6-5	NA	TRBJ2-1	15	TGTGCCAGCAGTCTGACTAGCGGGCCTTACAATGAGCAGTTCTTC	CASSLTSGPYNEQFF
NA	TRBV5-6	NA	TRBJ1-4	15	TGTGCCAGCACCCCTCTGGGGGGCGGAAATGAAAAACTGTTTTTT	CASTPLGGGNEKLFF
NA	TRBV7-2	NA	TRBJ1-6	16	TGTGCCAGCAGCAGTTCAGGGACAACTCAGGGTTCACCCCTCCACTTT	CASSSSGTTQGSPLHF
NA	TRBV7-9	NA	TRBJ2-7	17	TGTGCCAGCAGCTCGCCTCCAGGGCTATCACATACCTACGAGCAGTACTTC	CASSSPPGLSHTYEQYF
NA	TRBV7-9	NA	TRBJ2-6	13	TGTGCCAGCAGCCCACCGGGGGCCAACGTCCTGACTTTC	CASSPPGANVLTF
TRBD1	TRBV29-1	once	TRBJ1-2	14	TGCAGCGTTGATGGAGGGGGCAAGGGATATGGCTACACCTTC	CSVDGGGKGYGYTF
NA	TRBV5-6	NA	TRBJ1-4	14	TGTGCCAGCAGCTATCGAACTGGGGGGGAAAAACTGTTTTTT	CASSYRTGGEKLFF
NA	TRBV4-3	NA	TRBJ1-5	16	TGCGCCAGCAGCCAAGGTTACGGGGCGGGGAATCAGCCCCAGCATTTT	CASSQGYGAGNQPQHF
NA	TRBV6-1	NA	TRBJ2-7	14	TGTGCCACTAAGGGGGTAGGGATTACCTACGAGCAGTACTTC	CATKGVGITYEQYF
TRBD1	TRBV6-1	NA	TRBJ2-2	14	TGTGCCAGCAGTTCCGGGACAGGCACCGGGGAGCTGTTTTTT	CASSSGTGTGELFF
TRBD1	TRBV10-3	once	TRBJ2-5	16	TGTGCCAGCAGTGCCGCCAGGGAGAGGGGGCTTGAGACCCAGTACTTC	CASSAARERGLETQYF
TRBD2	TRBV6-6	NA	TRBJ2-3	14	TGTGCCAGCAGTGGCGGACTAGCGGCAGATACGCAGTATTTT	CASSGGLAADTQYF
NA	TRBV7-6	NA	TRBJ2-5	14	TGTGCCAGCAGCTTAGTAGGTAGCGAAGAGACCCAGTACTTC	CASSLVGSEETQYF
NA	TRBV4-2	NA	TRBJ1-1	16	TGTGCCAGCAGCCTTTCCACCGGGACCGCGAACACTGAAGCTTTCTTT	CASSLSTGTANTEAFF
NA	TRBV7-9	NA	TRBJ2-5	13	TGTGCCAGCAGCTTCAGGGGTAAAGAGACCCAGTACTTC	CASSFRGKETQYF
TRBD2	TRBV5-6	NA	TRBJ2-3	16	TGTGCCAGCAGCTCCTTAGCGGGAGGGACGACAGATACGCAGTATTTT	CASSSLAGGTTDTQYF
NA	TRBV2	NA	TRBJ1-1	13	TGTGCCAGCAGTGTTTCGGCGAACACTGAAGCTTTCTTT	CASSVSANTEAFF
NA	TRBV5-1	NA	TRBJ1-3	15	TGCGCCAGCAGCTTAGAATCGGGCTCTGGAAACACCATATATTTT	CASSLESGSGNTIYF
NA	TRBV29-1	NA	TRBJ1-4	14	TGCAGCGTTGAAGATCGTCCCGGGAATGAAAAACTGTTTTTT	CSVEDRPGNEKLFF
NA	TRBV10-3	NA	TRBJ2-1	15	TGTGCCATCAGTGATGGGGCACAGACATTCGATGAGCAGTTCTTC	CAISDGAQTFDEQFF
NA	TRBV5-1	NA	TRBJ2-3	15	TGCGCCAGCAGCTTTCAACCCTCCCTCACAGATACGCAGTATTTT	CASSFQPSLTDTQYF
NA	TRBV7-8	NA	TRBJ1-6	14	TGTGCCAGCAGCTTTCGAAGGGATAATTCACCCCTCCACTTT	CASSFRRDNSPLHF
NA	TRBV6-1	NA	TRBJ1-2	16	TGTGCCAGCAGTGAACGGTCGCGCAGGGCGTGGGGTGGCTACACCTTC	CASSERSRRAWGGYTF
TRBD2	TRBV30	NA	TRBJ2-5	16	TGTGCCTGGGCAAAATCTTCGACTAGCTCCGCTGTTACCCAGTACTTC	CAWAKSSTSSAVTQYF
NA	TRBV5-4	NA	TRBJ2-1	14	TGTGCCAGCAGCTTGGAGAGCTCCTACAATGAGCAGTTCTTC	CASSLESSYNEQFF
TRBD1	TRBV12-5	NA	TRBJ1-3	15	TGTGCTAGTGGTATAGGGACAGGCTCTGGAAACACCATATATTTT	CASGIGTGSGNTIYF
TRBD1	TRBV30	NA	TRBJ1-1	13	TGTGCCTGCAAGACAGGGGCAGGGACTGAAGCTTTCTTT	CACKTGAGTEAFF
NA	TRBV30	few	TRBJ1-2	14	TGTGCCTGGAGTTTCTTTGGGTCTAACTATGGCTACACCTTC	CAWSFFGSNYGYTF
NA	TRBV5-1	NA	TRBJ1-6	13	TGCGCCAGCAAGCTTGGCAGAGATTCACCCCTCCACTTT	CASKLGRDSPLHF
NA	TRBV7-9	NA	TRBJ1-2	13	TGTGCCAGCAGCTTAGGATCGGGGTATGGCTACACCTTC	CASSLGSGYGYTF
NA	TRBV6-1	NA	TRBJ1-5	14	TGTGCCAGCAGTGCCAGGGCTGGCAATCAGCCCCAGCATTTT	CASSARAGNQPQHF
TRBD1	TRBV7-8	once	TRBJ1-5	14	TGTGCCAGCAGCTTGGACAGGGCTGATCAGCCCCAGCATTTT	CASSLDRADQPQHF
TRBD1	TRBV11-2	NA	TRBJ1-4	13	TGTGCCAGCAGTTTAGGACAGGCCGAAAAACTGTTTTTT	CASSLGQAEKLFF
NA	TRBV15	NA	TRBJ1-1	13	TGTGCCACCAGCAGAGTCGGGCGGGCTGAAGCTTTCTTT	CATSRVGRAEAFF
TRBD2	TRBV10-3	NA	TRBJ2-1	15	TGTGCCATCAGACGGACTAGCGGGGGGGAAGCTGAGCAGTTCTTC	CAIRRTSGGEAEQFF
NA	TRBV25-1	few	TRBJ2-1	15	TGTGCCAGCAGTGAACCTCGTATGGGGTCCCGCGAGCAGTTCTTC	CASSEPRMGSREQFF
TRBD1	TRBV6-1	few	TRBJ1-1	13	TGTGCCAGCAGAAGCGCAGGGGGCACTGAAGCTTTCTTT	CASRSAGGTEAFF
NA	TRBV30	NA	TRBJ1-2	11	TGTGCCTGGAGTAGACAGTATGGCTACACCTTC	CAWSRQYGYTF
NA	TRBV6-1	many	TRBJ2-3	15	TGTGCCAGCAGTGTGAACACAGTATTCACAGATACGCAGTATTTT	CASSVNTVFTDTQYF